Presented here are 27 T cell receptor beta chains from one specimen sequenced in a study of Graves' ophthalmopathy and Graves' hyperthyroidism. From RNA, the CDR3 regions of TCR beta chains were amplified and sequenced. An opening RT-PCR round employed HTBI primers and preceded a second-round multiplex PCR. A single record per CDR3 protein comes from TCRdb applying MiXCR to the multiplex PCR reads. The data hold about half a million distinct CDR3 sequences, with about 15% observed a single time. Sequenced material: blood. These receptors all come from a woman aged 25 to 45 with Graves' ophthalmopathy.

This clonotype was found many times. V is TRBV2 and J is TRBJ2-5; no definite D call. This CDR3 has 14 residues. Germline CDR1 is SNHLY and CDR2 is FYNNEI. The germline V and J ends were trimmed by 8 bases and 1 base, with 14 bases remaining between them. CDR3 amino acids: CASGLSGIQETQYF. The CDR3 DNA reads as TGTGCCAGCGGCTTGAGTGGAATCCAAGAGACCCAGTACTTC.

This clonotype was picked up many times. The CDR3 sequence is CSARWRGGDTEAFF. As DNA, the CDR3 is TGCAGTGCTAGATGGCGGGGGGGAGACACTGAAGCTTTCTTT. This chain uses TRBV20-1 with TRBJ1-1, with D tentatively TRBD1 (5 bases). The CDR3 is 14 amino acids. Germline V gives CDR1 DFQATT, CDR2 SNEGSKA (reference sequence). V was clipped by 2 bases and J by 3 bases, with 13 bases between them.

This clonotype was detected ten times or more. The chain joins TRBV4-1 to TRBJ1-1, with a possible D match to TRBD1 (5 bases). This CDR3 comprises 15 residues. Germline lookup yields CDR1 MGHRA and CDR2 YSYEKL. The V end lost 0 bases, the J end lost 0 bases, and 8 bases lay between the germline ends. Here the CDR3 reads CASSQEGAMNTEAFF. The CDR3 DNA is TGCGCCAGCAGCCAAGAAGGGGCTATGAACACTGAAGCTTTCTTT.

This clonotype was seen ten or more times. The chain couples TRBV12-3 or TRBV12-4 to TRBJ1-1; the match to TRBD1 covers 7 bases. V dropped 5 bases and J dropped 1; count of bases not matched to a gene: 4. The CDR3 runs 14 residues. The CDR3 here is CASSPGGENTEAFF. CDR3 nucleotides: TGTGCCAGCAGTCCAGGGGGGGAGAACACTGAAGCTTTCTTT.

This clonotype was observed many times. The chain recombines TRBV28 with TRBJ1-6; D might be TRBD1 (6 bases). The germline V gene has CDR1 MDHEN and CDR2 SYDVKM. The CDR3 spans 18 residues. Trimming cost V 6 bases and J 3 bases, with 21 bases left between them. DNA for the CDR3: TGTGCCAGCAGACGCACTCTCGGGGGCACCGTCTATAATTCACCCCTCCACTTT. Its protein product is CASRRTLGGTVYNSPLHF.

This clonotype was seen ten or more times. The chain uses TRBV27 and TRBJ1-5; the D gene is possibly TRBD1 (5 bases). CDR1 is MNHEY and CDR2 is SMNVEV in the germline V gene (reference sequence). The germline V and J ends were trimmed by 3 bases and 7 bases, with 16 bases remaining between them. The CDR3 consists of 15 residues. The CDR3: CASSFLGDPPQPQHF. CDR3 nucleotide sequence: TGTGCCAGCAGTTTCCTCGGGGACCCCCCGCAGCCCCAGCATTTT.

This clonotype was recorded many times. The chain recombines TRBV10-3 with TRBJ1-2; D not resolved. Trimming removed 3 bases at V and 0 bases at J, with 11 bases between. The CDR3 has 15 amino acids. Germline CDR1 is ENHRY and CDR2 is SYGVKD. Written as DNA, the CDR3 is TGTGCCATCAGTGACCAGACGCATCCTAACTATGGCTACACCTTC. This gives the protein CAISDQTHPNYGYTF.

Many counts were recorded for this clonotype. V is TRBV11-1 and J is TRBJ1-1, with unresolved D. This CDR3 comprises 16 residues. V lost 4 bases and J 3 bases, leaving 18 bases between the germline ends. The germline gives CDR1 SGHAT, CDR2 FQDESV (reference sequence). The CDR3 sequence: CASSSVSAGGDTEAFF. As DNA, the CDR3 is TGTGCCAGCAGCTCCGTGTCGGCCGGAGGTGACACTGAAGCTTTCTTT.

This clonotype was picked up many times. V gene TRBV5-1 combines with J gene TRBJ2-4; either TRBD1 or TRBD2 may fit D (5 bases each). The CDR3 runs 16 residues. Trimming left V 4 bases short and J 1 base short, with 15 bases between. Germline CDR1 SGHRS, CDR2 YFSETQ. The CDR3 is CASSQRGEFAKNIQYF. The DNA for the CDR3 is TGCGCCAGCAGCCAGAGGGGAGAGTTCGCCAAAAACATTCAGTACTTC.

This clonotype was found many times. The gene calls are TRBV12-3 or TRBV12-4 and TRBJ2-5; TRBD1 agrees at 9 bases. The CDR3 has 15 amino acids. Trimming cost V 7 bases and J 5 bases; bases outside gene matches: 11. The CDR3 DNA reads as TGTGCCAGCAAACGGGGACAGGGCCTAGGGGAGACCCAGTACTTC. Protein: CASKRGQGLGETQYF.

This clonotype was picked up many times. This chain connects TRBV27 to TRBJ1-5, with D maybe TRBD1 (6 bases). The length of the CDR3 is 13 residues. V was clipped by 7 bases and J by 6 bases, with 13 bases between them. Germline values: CDR1 MNHEY, CDR2 SMNVEV (reference sequence). CDR3 in DNA: TGTGCCAGCATAGGGGGACGCGGTCAGCCCCAGCATTTT. Its protein is CASIGGRGQPQHF.

This clonotype has a count of ten or more. The CDR3 sequence is CAISTSGGQGRETQYF. The CDR3 DNA reads as TGTGCCATCAGTACCTCAGGGGGGCAGGGCCGTGAGACCCAGTACTTC. This sequence joins TRBV10-3 and TRBJ2-5, with TRBD1 as a possible D gene (7 bases). Germline V CDR1 and CDR2: ENHRY, SYGVKD. The CDR3 extends over 16 amino acids. V lost 5 bases to trimming and J lost 5 bases, with 21 bases between them.

In its sample, this clonotype was seen many times. This chain uses TRBV5-1 with TRBJ2-7, with a tentative D call TRBD1 (6 bases). CDR1 and CDR2 (germline): SGHRS, YFSETQ. The CDR3 has 14 amino acids. V lost 3 bases, J lost 6 bases, and 16 bases lay in between. The CDR3 DNA reads as TGCGCCAGCAGCTCCCGGGACATGGGTCGCGAGCAGTACTTC. Amino acids: CASSSRDMGREQYF.

The V call is TRBV3-1, the J call TRBJ2-7; D not resolved. CDR3 length equals 12 residues. Per germline, CDR1 LGHDT and CDR2 YNNKEL (reference sequence). Deletions cut 2 bases from V and 4 bases from J, with 6 bases between. The CDR3: CASSQNLYEQYF. CDR3 sequence (DNA): TGTGCCAGCAGCCAAAATCTGTACGAGCAGTACTTC.

The table lists this clonotype with many counts. The rearrangement joins TRBV28 to TRBJ2-5; D is perhaps TRBD2 (5 bases). Germline CDR1 is MDHEN and CDR2 is SYDVKM. The CDR3 sequence is 14 residues long. Trimming stripped 3 bases from V and 4 bases from J, with 12 bases between. CDR3 DNA sequence: TGTGCCAGCAGTTTGAGGGTGGAAAGAGAGACCCAGTACTTC. Translated, it gives CASSLRVERETQYF.

The chain employs TRBV29-1 and TRBJ1-1; D unresolved. The CDR3 runs to 12 residues. V lost 5 bases to trimming and J lost 3 bases, with 10 bases between them. Germline CDR1 and CDR2: SQVTM and ANQGSEA. The CDR3 DNA follows: TGCAGCGTTACAATTCCCTACACTGAAGCTTTCTTT. Translated: CSVTIPYTEAFF.

The table lists this clonotype with a few counts. The CDR3 coding sequence is TGTGCCAGCAGTTACCGCAGGGGGGCCGGGGAGCTGTTTTTT. Translated: CASSYRRGAGELFF. The chain employs TRBV6-5 and TRBJ2-2; tentative D call: TRBD1 (7 bases). The germline gives CDR1 MNHEY, CDR2 SVGAGI. V was trimmed by 2 bases and J by 6 bases, leaving 10 bases between them. The CDR3 sequence is 14 residues long.

This clonotype was counted at least ten times. CDR3 region: CSVGEREGSEQYF. The DNA of the CDR3 is TGCAGCGTTGGAGAGCGGGAGGGTTCCGAGCAGTACTTC. The chain joins TRBV29-1 to TRBJ2-7, with TRBD2 matching 10 bases. Germline V gives CDR1 SQVTM, CDR2 ANQGSEA. This CDR3 comprises 13 residues. With V trimmed by 4 bases and J by 6 bases, 6 bases remained unmatched.

This clonotype showed up just a few times. V and J are TRBV11-2 and TRBJ2-2; D is possibly TRBD2 (5 bases). The V and J ends lost 1 base and 4 bases respectively, with 16 bases between them. Germline values: CDR1 SGHAT, CDR2 FQNNGV. CDR3 length: 17 amino acids. The CDR3 reads CASSLGRGREGTGELFF. CDR3 nucleotide sequence: TGTGCCAGCAGCTTAGGGAGAGGTCGTGAGGGCACCGGGGAGCTGTTTTTT.

The table lists this clonotype with many counts. This chain joins TRBV9 and TRBJ1-1; 7 nucleotides line up with TRBD1. This CDR3 comprises 14 residues. CDR1 is SGDLS and CDR2 is YYNGEE in the germline V gene. Trimming at V came to 2 bases and at J to 1 base, leaving 2 bases not matched to a gene. The CDR3 region has the DNA TGTGCCAGCAGCGTGCAGGGGGAGAACACTGAAGCTTTCTTT. Protein sequence: CASSVQGENTEAFF.

This clonotype has ten or more counts. V and J are TRBV28 and TRBJ2-7; 7 bases map to TRBD1. Per the germline V gene, CDR1 is MDHEN and CDR2 is SYDVKM. V lost 6 bases, J lost 4 bases, and 6 bases stayed unmatched. CDR3 size: 13 residues. The CDR3 sequence is CASRKGGEYEQYF. In DNA form, the CDR3 reads TGTGCCAGCAGAAAAGGGGGCGAATACGAGCAGTACTTC.

This clonotype showed up many times. CDR3 residues: CASSGGVADNSPLHF. CDR3 nucleotide sequence: TGTGCCAGCTCTGGCGGAGTAGCGGACAATTCACCCCTCCACTTT. This rearrangement joins TRBV6-5 to TRBJ1-6, with unresolved D. From germline, CDR1 is MNHEY and CDR2 SVGAGI. Deletions cut 8 bases from V and 7 bases from J, with 18 bases between. The CDR3 consists of 15 residues.

This clonotype was seen ten or more times. V and J are TRBV6-5 and TRBJ1-1; no definite D call. This CDR3 spans 13 amino acids. V was cut by 4 bases and J by 5 bases, with 11 bases left in between. Germline assignment: CDR1 MNHEY and CDR2 SVGAGI. The CDR3 loop reads CASSLLPRTEAFF. Written as DNA, the CDR3 is TGTGCCAGCAGTTTACTTCCGAGGACTGAAGCTTTCTTT.

This clonotype came up a few times. For the CDR3, the DNA is TGTGCCAGCAGCTTAGAGTTGAAGTCCTACGAGCAGTACTTC. It translates to CASSLELKSYEQYF. The chain couples TRBV7-2 to TRBJ2-7, with D unclear. Germline V gives CDR1 SGHTA, CDR2 FQGNSA. Between the trimmed V and J ends, which lost 1 base and 1 base, there was a span of 8 bases. This CDR3 has 14 residues.

A few counts support this clonotype. The V call is TRBV18, the J call TRBJ2-4; tentative D call: TRBD2 (5 bases). The germline V and J ends were trimmed by 3 bases and 0 bases, with 12 bases remaining between them. The CDR3 is 16 residues long. Germline-derived CDR1 and CDR2 are KGHSH and LQKENI. The CDR3 here is CASSPLSGIAKNIQYF. For the CDR3, the DNA is TGTGCCAGCTCACCCCTTTCGGGGATAGCCAAAAACATTCAGTACTTC.

This clonotype has at least ten counts. Possible read error: a much larger clone is one base away. This CDR3 is CATSRKAQWSSTQYF. The DNA of the CDR3 is TGTGCCACCAGCAGAAAGGCCCAATGGAGCTCCACCCAGTACTTC. The rearrangement joins TRBV15 to TRBJ2-5; D gene uncertain. The length of the CDR3 is 15 residues. V was cut by 2 bases and J by 8 bases, with 18 bases left in between. CDR1 and CDR2 (germline): LNHNV, YYDKDF (reference sequence).

This clonotype has ten or more counts. V is TRBV12-3 or TRBV12-4 and J is TRBJ2-2; 15 nucleotides align to TRBD2. The V and J ends lost 6 bases and 9 bases, in that order; junction bases with no gene match: 11. CDR3 length: 17 residues. Here the CDR3 DNA reads TGTGCCAGCAGACCGGGACTAGCGGGGGGTAACTCCAGGGAGCTGTTTTTT. Translating gives CASRPGLAGGNSRELFF.